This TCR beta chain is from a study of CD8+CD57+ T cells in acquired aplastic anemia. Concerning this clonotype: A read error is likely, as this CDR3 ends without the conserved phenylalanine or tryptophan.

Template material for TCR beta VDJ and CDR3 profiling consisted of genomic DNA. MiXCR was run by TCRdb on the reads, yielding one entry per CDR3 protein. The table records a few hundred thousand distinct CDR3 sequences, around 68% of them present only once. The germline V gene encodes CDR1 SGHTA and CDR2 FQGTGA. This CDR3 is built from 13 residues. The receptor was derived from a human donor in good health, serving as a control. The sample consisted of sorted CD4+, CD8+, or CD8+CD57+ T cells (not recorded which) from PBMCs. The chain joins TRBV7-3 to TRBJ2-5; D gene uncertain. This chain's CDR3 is CASSLVSQQTQYY. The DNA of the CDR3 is TGCGCCAGCAGCTTGGTTAGCCAACAAACGCAGTACTAC.